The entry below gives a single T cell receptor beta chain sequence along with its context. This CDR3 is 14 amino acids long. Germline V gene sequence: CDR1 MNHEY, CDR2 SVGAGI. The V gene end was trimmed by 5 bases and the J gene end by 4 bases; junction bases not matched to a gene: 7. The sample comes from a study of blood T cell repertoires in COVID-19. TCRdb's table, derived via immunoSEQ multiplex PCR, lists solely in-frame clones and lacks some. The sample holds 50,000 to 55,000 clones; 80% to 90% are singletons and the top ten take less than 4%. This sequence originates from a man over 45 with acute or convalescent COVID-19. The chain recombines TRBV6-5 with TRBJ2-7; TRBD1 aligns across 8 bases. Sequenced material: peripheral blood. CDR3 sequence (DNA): TGTGCCAGCAGTAGGACAGGGTGGGAATACGAGCAGTACTTC. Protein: CASSRTGWEYEQYF.